This entry is about one TCR beta chain. The antigen is unknown. The sample is drawn from a study of cytomegalovirus exposure and HLA in healthy donors. Study-wide points: Cytomegalovirus-associated status was assigned to about 150 TCR beta chains. Most sequenced TCRs were rare (though some public TCRs occurred in many donors).

The V end was cut by 2 bases, the J end by 1 base, with 8 bases between. The CDR3 totals 15 residues. The germline V gene encodes CDR1 SGHNT and CDR2 YENEEA. Produced via immunoSEQ multiplex PCR; TCRdb's table is partial and in-frame only. The repertoire has 73,000 or so clones, around 94% of them found once; the top ten carry roughly 3.2%. The sequenced sample consisted of PBMCs. The rearrangement joins TRBV11-3 to TRBJ2-2; no clear D. The clonotype was recovered from a young woman in good health and CMV-seropositive. The CDR3 region is CASSLSFRNTGELFF. CDR3 coding DNA: TGTGCCAGCAGCTTATCGTTCAGGAACACCGGGGAGCTGTTTTTT.